This entry lists 9 T cell receptor beta chains sequenced from one sample in a study of blood T cell repertoires in COVID-19. TCRdb keeps only in-frame clones here, not all; method: immunoSEQ multiplex PCR. There are a few hundred thousand clones in the sample; nearly 90% occur only once, and roughly 16% lies in the top ten. The sample consisted of PBMCs or T cells enriched from blood (not recorded which). These receptors originate from a man younger than 45 who had been exposed to COVID-19.

The V and J genes are TRBV29-1 and TRBJ2-2, with D uncertain. Trimming pared 7 bases from V and 2 bases from J, leaving 11 bases between. In germline, CDR1 is SQVTM, CDR2 ANQGSEA. The CDR3 runs to 13 residues. CDR3 sequence (DNA): TGCAGCGGCTTGGCACACAACACCGGGGAGCTGTTTTTT. This translates into CSGLAHNTGELFF.

The chain recombines TRBV11-2 with TRBJ2-7; possible D gene TRBD1, 5 bases. In germline, CDR1 is SGHAT, CDR2 FQNNGV. V lost 10 bases, J lost 5 bases, and 12 bases lay in between. The CDR3 contains 11 residues. CDR3 protein: CAISEDNEQYF. The CDR3 DNA reads TGTGCCATATCTGAGGACAACGAGCAGTACTTC.

The CDR3 loop is CASSLSGGETQYF. DNA of the CDR3: TGTGCCAGCAGCTTAAGTGGAGGAGAGACCCAGTACTTC. The rearrangement joins TRBV5-6 to TRBJ2-5; TRBD2 might be the D (5 bases). This CDR3 is 13 amino acids long. V lost 2 bases to trimming and J lost 4 bases, with 9 bases between them. Germline CDR1 SGHDT, CDR2 YYEEEE.

The genes are TRBV24-1 and TRBJ2-2; possible D gene TRBD1, 5 bases. The CDR3 contains 17 residues. V was clipped by 3 bases and J by 0 bases, with 13 bases between them. Germline CDR1 is KGHDR and CDR2 is SFDVKD. The CDR3 loop is CATSDPLDRTNTGELFF. The CDR3 DNA sequence: TGTGCCACCAGTGATCCCCTCGACAGAACGAACACCGGGGAGCTGTTTTTT.

This clone appeared a single time. The rearrangement uses TRBV15 and TRBJ2-2, with a tentative D call TRBD2 (7 bases). This CDR3 comprises 14 residues. V was pared by 6 bases and J by 7 bases, with 15 bases between. Germline CDR1 is LNHNV and CDR2 is YYDKDF (reference sequence). As DNA, the CDR3 is TGTGCCACCAGGGGGCGGGGGCACGTCGGGGAGCTGTTTTTT. Its translation is CATRGRGHVGELFF.

The J gene is TRBJ2-5, the V gene TRBV15, with D tentatively TRBD2 (6 bases). Trimming took 1 base from V and 1 from J, leaving 19 bases between them. Germline-derived CDR1 and CDR2 are LNHNV and YYDKDF (reference sequence). This CDR3 comprises 18 residues. The CDR3 loop reads CATSRARGMVGTQETQYF. The CDR3 nucleotides are TGTGCCACCAGCAGAGCCCGGGGGATGGTTGGGACCCAAGAGACCCAGTACTTC. Variable domain in full (rest from reference TRBV15 and TRBJ2-5): DAMVIQNPRYQVTQFGKPVTLSCSQTLNHNVMYWYQQKSSQAPKLLFHYYDKDFNNEADTPDNFQSRRPNTSFCFLDIRSPGLGDTAMYLCATSRARGMVGTQETQYFGPGTRLLVL.

The chain joins TRBV19 to TRBJ1-5; D is uncertain. V shed 4 bases and J shed 5 bases, with 12 bases lying between them. CDR1 is LNHDA and CDR2 is SQIVND in the germline V gene (reference sequence). The CDR3 contains 14 residues. The CDR3 DNA reads TGTGCCAGTAGTACCTTGGGAGGCCATCAGCCCCAGCATTTT. This gives the protein CASSTLGGHQPQHF.

The chain employs TRBV30 and TRBJ1-6, with 9 positions matching TRBD1. The CDR3 length is 16 residues. V lost 7 bases to trimming and J lost 0 bases; unmatched junction nucleotides: 7. The germline gives CDR1 GTSNPN, CDR2 SVGIG (reference sequence). CDR3 loop: CASPSTGGSYNSPLHF. DNA for the CDR3: TGTGCCTCGCCTTCGACAGGGGGCTCCTATAATTCACCCCTCCACTTT. The variable domain in full, with the rest retrieved from reference TRBV30 and TRBJ1-6, is SQTIHQWPATLVQPVGSPLSLECTVEGTSNPNLYWYRQAAGRGLQLLFYSVGIGQISSEVPQNLSASRPQDRQFILSSKKLLLSDSGFYLCASPSTGGSYNSPLHFGNGTRLTVT.

The chain carries TRBV5-1 and TRBJ1-2, with 7 nucleotides matching TRBD1. With V trimmed by 3 bases and J by 0 bases, 8 bases remained unmatched. Looked up from germline, CDR1 is SGHRS and CDR2 is YFSETQ. The CDR3 length is 16 residues. The CDR3 nucleotides are TGCGCCAGCAGCTCCCTCTGGCAGGGGGCTAACTATGGCTACACCTTC. Residues: CASSSLWQGANYGYTF.